The 31 T cell receptor beta chains in this list originate from one sample, sequenced in a study of T-cell memory formation after mild COVID-19. Each CDR3 protein gets one entry after TCRdb re-called the 5' RACE reads with MiXCR. The data contain fewer than 650,000 distinct CDR3 sequences, approximately 15% of them seen just once; the ten biggest clones take up about 7.4%. Sequenced input: PBMCs or a T cell subset sorted from them (not recorded which). The source of these receptors is an adult woman who had mild COVID-19 (a few samples of this study predate the infection). Cell type and time point are not known.

The gene calls are TRBV19 and TRBJ1-1; D not certain. This CDR3 has 16 amino acids. Trimming pared 7 bases from V and 1 base from J, leaving 19 bases between. From germline, CDR1 is LNHDA and CDR2 SQIVND (reference sequence). Written as DNA, the CDR3 is TGTGCCAGTACCCTAAAGGGAGAACGAAGGAACACTGAAGCTTTCTTT. It specifies CASTLKGERRNTEAFF.

The chain is built from TRBV19 and TRBJ2-1; D possibly uses TRBD1 or TRBD2 (5 bases each). This CDR3 has 15 residues. From germline, CDR1 is LNHDA and CDR2 SQIVND (reference sequence). V gave up 1 base and J gave up 9 bases, with 16 bases separating them. CDR3 DNA sequence: TGTGCCAGTAGTATAGGCGAAATTACGAGGGGTGAGCAGTTCTTC. Translating it yields CASSIGEITRGEQFF.

The chain joins TRBV7-2 to TRBJ1-3; D is perhaps TRBD1 (5 bases). V lost 5 bases and J 2 bases, leaving 19 bases between the germline ends. CDR1 SGHTA and CDR2 FQGNSA come from the germline V gene. CDR3 size: 17 residues. The CDR3 DNA is TGTGCCAGCAGCCATCCATTCAGGACAAGCACTGGAAACACCATATATTTT. This codes for CASSHPFRTSTGNTIYF.

This clonotype was found a few times. The chain employs TRBV4-1 and TRBJ2-7; 10 bases are shared with TRBD1. From germline, CDR1 is MGHRA and CDR2 YSYEKL. The V gene end was trimmed by 0 bases and the J gene end by 4 bases; junction bases not matched to a gene: 9. The CDR3 loop spans 17 amino acids. The CDR3 loop reads CASSQEGVGQGVYEQYF. In DNA form, the CDR3 reads TGCGCCAGCAGCCAAGAAGGCGTTGGACAGGGGGTATACGAGCAGTACTTC.

Only a few counts were recorded for this clonotype. Sequence at one end of the junction differs from germline and may be a read error. The chain has TRBV18 and TRBJ1-2, with D uncertain. Per the germline V gene, CDR1 is KGHSH and CDR2 is LQKENI. This CDR3 has 14 residues. CDR3 DNA sequence: TGTGGCAGCTCCTTCGGGGATGCTAACTATGGCTACACCTTC. It is translated as CGSSFGDANYGYTF.

This chain connects TRBV12-3 or TRBV12-4 to TRBJ1-1; possible D gene TRBD1, 6 bases. The CDR3 runs 13 residues. V lost 3 bases and J lost 8, with 13 bases in between. The CDR3 protein is CASSFVQGEEAFF. The CDR3 DNA reads as TGTGCCAGCAGTTTCGTACAGGGTGAGGAAGCTTTCTTT.

This clonotype was seen only a few times. The chain employs TRBV29-1 and TRBJ2-2; D call uncertain. Trimming cost V 6 bases and J 5 bases, with 7 bases left between them. From germline, CDR1 is SQVTM and CDR2 ANQGSEA. The CDR3 extends over 11 amino acids. DNA of the CDR3: TGCAGCGTCCTCCGAACCGGGGAGCTGTTTTTT. Translated, it gives CSVLRTGELFF.

This clonotype has only a few counts. The chain links TRBV4-2 to TRBJ1-1, with TRBD1 identical over 8 bases. V dropped 2 bases and J dropped 6; count of bases not matched to a gene: 11. Germline CDR1 reads LGHNA; CDR2 reads YNFKEQ. The CDR3 has 16 residues. CDR3 in DNA: TGTGCCAGCAGCCAAAATCACAGGGGGGGAAACGCTGAAGCTTTCTTT. Protein: CASSQNHRGGNAEAFF.

The chain recombines TRBV9 with TRBJ2-7, with TRBD1 as a possible D gene (5 bases). CDR1 and CDR2 (germline): SGDLS, YYNGEE. Trimming left V 0 bases short and J 5 bases short, with 15 bases between. This CDR3 contains 15 residues. CDR3 loop: CASSVGGRERDEQYF. Written as DNA, the CDR3 is TGTGCCAGCAGCGTAGGAGGCAGGGAAAGGGACGAGCAGTACTTC.

This chain links TRBV5-1 with TRBJ1-4; D unclear. The CDR3 consists of 16 residues. CDR1 is SGHRS and CDR2 is YFSETQ in the germline V gene. Trimming removed 2 bases at V and 2 bases at J, with 13 bases between. For the CDR3, the DNA is TGCGCCAGCAGCTTCGAACCGACGGGGACTAATGAAAAACTGTTTTTT. Translation gives CASSFEPTGTNEKLFF.

The sample holds a few counts of this clonotype. V usage is TRBV9 and J usage is TRBJ2-3; no clear D. Germline-derived CDR1 and CDR2 are SGDLS and YYNGEE. The CDR3 has 14 amino acids. Trimming removed 2 bases at V and 1 base at J, with 8 bases between. CDR3 nucleotides: TGTGCCAGCAGCGTCACCTGGGGCACAGATACGCAGTATTTT. Translation: CASSVTWGTDTQYF.

The chain links TRBV4-1 to TRBJ1-4; no definite D call. Per germline, CDR1 MGHRA and CDR2 YSYEKL. Deletions cut 5 bases from V and 5 bases from J, with 12 bases between. This CDR3 is built from 14 residues. The CDR3 loop is CASSTSTPNEKLFF. For the CDR3, the DNA is TGCGCCAGCAGCACCAGTACGCCGAATGAAAAACTGTTTTTT.

This clonotype was seen a handful of times. The chain carries TRBV7-8 and TRBJ2-7; D is uncertain. This CDR3 region has 16 residues. Trimming shortened V by 5 bases and J by 0 bases, and 17 bases separated the two germline ends. Germline assignment: CDR1 SGHVS and CDR2 FQNEAQ. The CDR3 sequence: CASSISWVSHSYEQYF. CDR3 sequence (DNA): TGTGCCAGCAGCATTAGTTGGGTTTCCCACTCCTACGAGCAGTACTTC.

The rearrangement uses TRBV7-9 and TRBJ2-2, with D perhaps given as TRBD1 or TRBD2 (5 bases each). Trimming shortened V by 1 base and J by 3 bases, and 12 bases separated the two germline ends. Germline lookup yields CDR1 SEHNR and CDR2 FQNEAQ (reference sequence). CDR3 length: 16 residues. CDR3 region: CASSLGGEIHTGELFF. Here the CDR3 DNA reads TGTGCCAGCAGCTTAGGAGGGGAAATTCACACCGGGGAGCTGTTTTTT.

This chain joins TRBV9 and TRBJ2-5; 8 bases map to TRBD2. Germline loops: CDR1 SGDLS, CDR2 YYNGEE. The CDR3 spans 14 residues. J gave up 11 bases and V 0 bases, and 9 bases lay outside the gene matches. The CDR3 DNA is TGTGCCAGCAGCGTAGCGAGCGGGGGTCAGGTACAGTACTTC. Amino acid sequence: CASSVASGGQVQYF. Looking up the rest from reference TRBV9 and TRBJ2-5 gives the full variable domain: DSGVTQTPKHLITATGQRVTLRCSPRSGDLSVYWYQQSLDQGLQFLIQYYNGEERAKGNILERFSAQQFPDLHSELNLSSLELGDSALYFCASSVASGGQVQYFGPGTRLLVL.

The rearrangement uses TRBV5-1 and TRBJ2-1; D might be TRBD1 (5 bases). The V gene's germline CDR1 is SGHRS and CDR2 YFSETQ. V was shortened by 0 bases and J by 6 bases, with 10 bases between the two germline ends. This CDR3 region has 14 residues. Here the CDR3 DNA reads TGCGCCAGCAGCTTGGCTATCAGGGCCAATGAGCAGTTCTTC. Translation: CASSLAIRANEQFF.

The chain employs TRBV19 and TRBJ2-5; 10 nucleotides align to TRBD2. The CDR3 loop spans 15 amino acids. Germline assignment: CDR1 LNHDA and CDR2 SQIVND (reference sequence). V was pared by 5 bases and J by 4 bases, with 7 bases of the junction left unmatched. The CDR3 loop reads CASSLVGTSVETQYF. As DNA, the CDR3 is TGTGCCAGTAGTCTGGTGGGGACTAGCGTAGAGACCCAGTACTTC.

In its sample, this clonotype was seen many times. The gene calls are TRBV5-1 and TRBJ2-1; TRBD1 matches at 7 bases. Germline V gene lookup returns CDR1 SGHRS and CDR2 YFSETQ. V trimming: 4 bases; J trimming: 10 bases; junction bases outside the gene matches: 5. This CDR3 has 12 residues. The CDR3 protein is CASSPDRDEQFF. CDR3 DNA: TGCGCCAGCAGCCCTGACAGGGACGAGCAGTTCTTC.

A few counts support this clonotype. V and J are TRBV6-1 and TRBJ2-1, with TRBD1 matching over 8 bases. Germline trimming cut 2 bases from V and 6 bases from J; bases unmatched to any gene: 6. The germline V gene encodes CDR1 MNHNS and CDR2 SASEGT. The CDR3 runs to 15 residues. The CDR3 DNA reads TGTGCCAGCAGTGAACAGACAGGGGCTTCCAATGAGCAGTTCTTC. The encoded protein is CASSEQTGASNEQFF.

This clonotype was observed a handful of times. This chain connects TRBV18 to TRBJ2-7; 12 bases fit TRBD1. V gave up 3 bases and J gave up 1 base; unmatched junction bases: 4. CDR3 length: 16 amino acids. Germline assignment: CDR1 KGHSH and CDR2 LQKENI. CDR3 sequence: CASSPPGQGASYEQYF. The CDR3 region has the DNA TGTGCCAGCTCACCTCCGGGACAGGGGGCGTCCTACGAGCAGTACTTC.

This clonotype was counted many times. The chain employs TRBV20-1 and TRBJ2-1, with TRBD2 identical over 9 bases. CDR1 and CDR2 from the germline V gene are DFQATT and SNEGSKA (reference sequence). The CDR3 is 11 residues long. The CDR3 bases are TGCAGGGCGGGAGGGAACAATGAGCAGTTCTTC. Its protein product is CRAGGNNEQFF.

This chain links TRBV5-1 with TRBJ2-7; 7 positions agree with TRBD1. The CDR3 extends over 13 amino acids. Germline V gene sequence: CDR1 SGHRS, CDR2 YFSETQ. The V gene end was trimmed by 5 bases and the J gene end by 7 bases; junction bases not matched to a gene: 9. CDR3 sequence reads: CASRPGTAREQYF. CDR3 nucleotide sequence: TGCGCCAGCAGACCTGGGACAGCAAGAGAGCAGTACTTC.

The V gene is TRBV11-3, the J gene TRBJ2-3; 12 bases are shared with TRBD2. CDR1 and CDR2 (germline): SGHNT, YENEEA. The CDR3 has 15 residues. V trimming: 5 bases; J trimming: 6 bases; junction bases outside the gene matches: 6. The CDR3 DNA reads TGTGCCAGCAGCGGTAGACTAGCGGGAGCCGATACGCAGTATTTT. Its protein product is CASSGRLAGADTQYF.

This clonotype has more than one count but fewer than ten. The chain has TRBV24-1 and TRBJ2-1; a weak D match, TRBD2 (7 bases). The germline gives CDR1 KGHDR, CDR2 SFDVKD. V was cut by 3 bases and J by 7 bases, with 15 bases left in between. CDR3 length equals 15 residues. CDR3 region: CATSDPRGRVNEQFF. The DNA for the CDR3 is TGTGCCACCAGTGATCCGAGGGGGAGGGTTAATGAGCAGTTCTTC.

Many counts were recorded for this clonotype. V gene TRBV5-1 combines with J gene TRBJ1-2; D call uncertain. In germline, CDR1 is SGHRS, CDR2 YFSETQ. Between the trimmed V and J ends, which lost 3 bases and 8 bases, there was a span of 14 bases. The CDR3 sequence is 13 residues long. This CDR3 reads CASSSKNARGYTF. DNA for the CDR3: TGCGCCAGCAGCTCGAAAAACGCACGCGGCTACACCTTC.

J is TRBJ1-5 and V is TRBV10-3; unclear D gene. The CDR3 covers 15 residues. V was shortened by 0 bases and J by 7 bases, with 13 bases between the two germline ends. Germline V gene sequence: CDR1 ENHRY, CDR2 SYGVKD. The CDR3 here is CAISESPAIGQPQHF. The CDR3 DNA reads TGTGCCATCAGTGAGTCCCCGGCAATCGGGCAGCCCCAGCATTTT.

This clonotype was seen a few times. The genes are TRBV4-1 and TRBJ1-1; D may be TRBD1 (5 bases). Deletions cut 4 bases from V and 1 base from J, with 13 bases between. The germline CDR1 and CDR2 sequences are MGHRA and YSYEKL. The CDR3 totals 15 residues. CDR3 DNA sequence: TGCGCCAGCAGCCTACCGGGGGACGAGAACACTGAAGCTTTCTTT. Its protein is CASSLPGDENTEAFF.

J is TRBJ1-2 and V is TRBV20-1; D may be TRBD1 (5 bases). The CDR3 runs 16 residues. Germline-derived CDR1 and CDR2 are DFQATT and SNEGSKA (reference sequence). The V end lost 7 bases, the J end lost 1 base, and 22 bases lay between the germline ends. As DNA, the CDR3 is TGCAGTGTCCCCCCTGGGACCACTAGATTTAACTATGGCTACACCTTC. This codes for CSVPPGTTRFNYGYTF.

This clonotype showed up just a few times. The chain recombines TRBV6-5 with TRBJ1-1; D gene unclear. The CDR3 is made up of 12 amino acids. Germline V gene sequence: CDR1 MNHEY, CDR2 SVGAGI. Trimming pared 8 bases from V and 10 bases from J, leaving 17 bases between. In DNA, the CDR3 is TGTGCCAGCTATTTACGTGGGAGCGGAGCTTTCTTT. Protein: CASYLRGSGAFF.

This clonotype was detected many times. The V and J genes are TRBV20-1 and TRBJ2-1, with TRBD2 identical over 9 bases. Germline V gene lookup returns CDR1 DFQATT and CDR2 SNEGSKA (reference sequence). This CDR3 comprises 16 residues. Unmatched junction bases numbered 9, after V lost 5 bases and J lost 1 base. CDR3: CSAHPGTSTSYNEQFF. The CDR3 nucleotides read TGCAGTGCTCACCCCGGGACTAGCACGTCCTACAATGAGCAGTTCTTC.

The genes are TRBV7-8 and TRBJ1-3; 8 nucleotides match TRBD1. This CDR3 contains 16 residues. Trimming at V came to 4 bases and at J to 0 bases, leaving 5 bases not matched to a gene. The germline V gene encodes CDR1 SGHVS and CDR2 FQNEAQ. CDR3 region: CASSWGQEASGNTIYF. DNA for the CDR3: TGTGCCAGCAGCTGGGGACAGGAAGCCTCTGGAAACACCATATATTTT. The whole variable domain, remainder taken from reference TRBV7-8 and TRBJ1-3, is GAGVSQSPRYKVAKRGQDVALRCDPISGHVSLFWYQQALGQGPEFLTYFQNEAQLDKSGLPSDRFFAERPEGSVSTLKIQRTQQEDSAVYLCASSWGQEASGNTIYFGEGSWLTVV.